These 27 T cell receptor beta chains originate from one sample sequenced in a study of blood T cell repertoires in COVID-19 (dated by TCRdb to the early 2020s). Preparation of the library involved the immunoSEQ multiplex PCR assay. Drawn from immuneACCESS, this table holds only the in-frame rearrangements with V and J called that TCRdb kept. Clones are partly lost; checked studies trace under half to an unresolved V gene and leave the rest unexplained. A total of 130,000 or so clones appear in this sample, around 90% of them only once. The ten top clones hold about 1.5% of the sample. The sequencing input was peripheral blood. Every receptor here comes from a human donor in a cohort sampled during active COVID-19.

The chain joins TRBV5-1 to TRBJ2-5, with a tentative D call TRBD1 (6 bases). The CDR3 extends over 14 amino acids. Trimming removed 0 bases at V and 3 bases at J, with 9 bases between. Germline V gene sequence: CDR1 SGHRS, CDR2 YFSETQ. The CDR3 sequence: CASSLGTAKETQYF. In nucleotides, the CDR3 is TGCGCCAGCAGCTTGGGGACAGCCAAAGAGACCCAGTACTTC.

The gene calls are TRBV7-2 and TRBJ1-5; D is unresolved. Per the germline V gene, CDR1 is SGHTA and CDR2 is FQGNSA. The CDR3 consists of 15 residues. Trimming removed 5 bases at V and 4 bases at J, with 15 bases between. The CDR3: CASSAQAIGNQPQHF. CDR3 nucleotide sequence: TGTGCCAGCAGCGCCCAGGCTATAGGAAATCAGCCCCAGCATTTT.

The V gene is TRBV4-1, the J gene TRBJ2-7; D is perhaps TRBD2 (6 bases). Between the trimmed V and J ends, which lost 3 bases and 4 bases, there was a span of 10 bases. The CDR3 runs to 13 residues. From germline, CDR1 is MGHRA and CDR2 YSYEKL. The CDR3 sequence is CASSHGGVYEQYF. Written as DNA, the CDR3 is TGCGCCAGCAGCCACGGCGGGGTTTACGAGCAGTACTTC.

This chain joins TRBV10-3 and TRBJ2-7, with TRBD1 matching 9 bases. V lost 6 bases and J lost 2; bases outside the gene matches: 2. The CDR3 is 13 amino acids. CDR1 is ENHRY and CDR2 is SYGVKD in the germline V gene. The CDR3 bases are TGTGCCATCAGGGGACAGGGAGCCTACGAGCAGTACTTC. Translation: CAIRGQGAYEQYF.

The V call is TRBV5-1, the J call TRBJ2-3; possibly TRBD1 for D (6 bases). The CDR3 contains 16 residues. The V end lost 2 bases, the J end lost 2 bases, and 15 bases lay between the germline ends. Germline V gene lookup returns CDR1 SGHRS and CDR2 YFSETQ. The DNA of the CDR3 is TGCGCCAGCAGCTTCCCCCCTCAGGGGCACACAGATACGCAGTATTTT. Its protein product is CASSFPPQGHTDTQYF.

V gene TRBV28 combines with J gene TRBJ1-2, with 10 bases matching TRBD1. The CDR3 is 12 residues long. The V gene's germline CDR1 is MDHEN and CDR2 SYDVKM. After removal of 8 bases from V and 7 bases from J, the junction contained 4 bases not matched to a gene. CDR3 coding DNA: TGTGCCAGCCGACAGGGGGCGGGTGGCTACACCTTC. Translating gives CASRQGAGGYTF.

V usage is TRBV19 and J usage is TRBJ2-7; D is perhaps TRBD2 (6 bases). CDR1 is LNHDA, CDR2 SQIVND, per germline (reference sequence). V was trimmed by 1 base and J by 3 bases, leaving 10 bases between them. This CDR3 is 14 amino acids long. The CDR3 DNA follows: TGTGCCAGTAGTATAGGGGGACTCGACTACGAGCAGTACTTC. Translated: CASSIGGLDYEQYF.

The V gene is TRBV28, the J gene TRBJ2-5, with 7 bases that match TRBD1. Trimming took 7 bases from V and 2 from J; bases not matched to a gene: 10. This CDR3 has 15 residues. The germline V gene has CDR1 MDHEN and CDR2 SYDVKM. CDR3 bases: TGTGCCAGCACCCCACAGGGGCTCTTTCAAGAGACCCAGTACTTC. It encodes CASTPQGLFQETQYF. Filled out from reference TRBV28 and TRBJ2-5, the complete variable domain reads DVKVTQSSRYLVKRTGEKVFLECVQDMDHENMFWYRQDPGLGLRLIYFSYDVKMKEKGDIPEGYSVSREKKERFSLILESASTNQTSMYLCASTPQGLFQETQYFGPGTRLLVL.

The chain is built from TRBV5-6 and TRBJ1-1; tentatively, D is TRBD1 (5 bases). Germline V gene data show CDR1 as SGHDT and CDR2 as YYEEEE. V lost 3 bases, J lost 1 base, and 10 bases lay in between. This CDR3 comprises 14 residues. CDR3 coding DNA: TGTGCCAGCAGCTGGAGGGACGGGAACACTGAAGCTTTCTTT. Translated: CASSWRDGNTEAFF.

V gene TRBV6-5 combines with J gene TRBJ2-7; 8 positions agree with TRBD1. Germline V gene data show CDR1 as MNHEY and CDR2 as SVGAGI. CDR3 length: 13 residues. Germline trimming cut 6 bases from V and 0 bases from J; bases unmatched to any gene: 1. CDR3 in amino acids: CASSQGASYEQYF. CDR3 nucleotides: TGTGCCAGCAGCCAGGGGGCCTCCTACGAGCAGTACTTC.

This clone was seen once. The chain is built from TRBV7-9 and TRBJ2-3; 9 bases map to TRBD2. The CDR3 is made up of 15 amino acids. V lost 3 bases, J lost 4 bases, and 5 bases stayed unmatched. The V gene's germline CDR1 is SEHNR and CDR2 FQNEAQ (reference sequence). Written as DNA, the CDR3 is TGTGCCAGCAGCTTTTTTGGCGGGGGGGCAGATACGCAGTATTTT. Its translation is CASSFFGGGADTQYF.

V gene TRBV15 combines with J gene TRBJ2-1; 14 bases are shared with TRBD2. CDR1 is LNHNV, CDR2 YYDKDF, per germline (reference sequence). There are 17 residues in the CDR3. Trimming took 1 base from V and 4 from J; bases not matched to a gene: 3. In DNA form, the CDR3 reads TGTGCCACCAGCAGAGGCGGGACTAGCGGGGGATACAATGAGCAGTTCTTC. This codes for CATSRGGTSGGYNEQFF. Based on the CDR3 plus reference TRBV15 and TRBJ2-1, the full variable domain is DAMVIQNPRYQVTQFGKPVTLSCSQTLNHNVMYWYQQKSSQAPKLLFHYYDKDFNNEADTPDNFQSRRPNTSFCFLDIRSPGLGDTAMYLCATSRGGTSGGYNEQFFGPGTRLTVL.

This chain links TRBV7-8 with TRBJ2-3; 8 nucleotides match TRBD1. Germline lookup yields CDR1 SGHVS and CDR2 FQNEAQ. CDR3 length equals 14 residues. Trimming took 5 bases from V and 3 from J; bases not matched to a gene: 4. CDR3 nucleotides: TGTGCCAGCAGCCCGACAGGGGTGACAGATACGCAGTATTTT. Translated: CASSPTGVTDTQYF.

This clone has a single count. The J gene is TRBJ2-7, the V gene TRBV21-1; the table calls TRBD1, which could not be checked here. TRBV21-1 has pseudogene status. The CDR3 runs to 16 residues. CDR3: CASSLLIQGAMVEQYF. As DNA, the CDR3 is TGTGCCAGCAGCCTGCTGATCCAGGGGGCCATGGTTGAGCAGTACTTC.

The rearrangement uses TRBV19 and TRBJ2-1; 9 bases fit TRBD1. This CDR3 spans 15 amino acids. Germline-derived CDR1 and CDR2 are LNHDA and SQIVND (reference sequence). V dropped 5 bases and J dropped 8; count of bases not matched to a gene: 10. CDR3 bases: TGTGCCAGTAGTTTGATTGGACAGGGGTATGATGAGCAGTTCTTC. Translated, it gives CASSLIGQGYDEQFF.

The chain carries TRBV10-3 and TRBJ2-3; TRBD2 is a possible D gene (5 bases). The CDR3 consists of 14 residues. The V end lost 3 bases, the J end lost 2 bases, and 9 bases lay between the germline ends. Germline-derived CDR1 and CDR2 are ENHRY and SYGVKD. The CDR3 DNA is TGTGCCATCAGTGATGGGCTAGCCACAGATACGCAGTATTTT. This encodes CAISDGLATDTQYF.

Only one count was recorded for this clone. This rearrangement joins TRBV7-2 to TRBJ1-3; D unresolved. This CDR3 has 15 residues. V dropped 5 bases and J dropped 0 bases, with 11 bases sitting between them. The germline V gene encodes CDR1 SGHTA and CDR2 FQGNSA. The DNA of the CDR3 is TGTGCCAGCAGCCCCCAGAGGATCTCTGGAAACACCATATATTTT. It translates to CASSPQRISGNTIYF.

The chain uses TRBV3-1 (or the pseudogene TRBV3-2) and TRBJ1-1; D unclear. Germline lookup yields CDR1 LGHDT and CDR2 YNNKEL (reference sequence). The CDR3 length is 14 residues. Deletions cut 2 bases from V and 1 base from J, with 8 bases between. CDR3 amino acids: CASSQTEKNTEAFF. The CDR3, as DNA: TGTGCCAGCAGCCAAACAGAAAAGAACACTGAAGCTTTCTTT.

The CDR3 is CASSLVTVGYTF. The CDR3 DNA reads as TGTGCCAGCAGCTTAGTAACAGTCGGCTACACCTTC. The chain recombines TRBV7-8 with TRBJ1-2; D is unclear. Germline-derived CDR1 and CDR2 are SGHVS and FQNEAQ. CDR3 length: 12 residues. Trimming pared 1 base from V and 8 bases from J, leaving 8 bases between.

The rearrangement links TRBV18 to TRBJ1-1, with 7 nucleotides matching TRBD1. The trim removed 8 bases at V and 8 bases at J, leaving 8 bases unmatched. This CDR3 region has 12 residues. Germline V gene lookup returns CDR1 KGHSH and CDR2 LQKENI. CDR3 sequence reads: CASRGQAGEAFF. The CDR3 region has the DNA TGTGCCAGCCGTGGACAGGCGGGGGAAGCTTTCTTT.

The rearrangement joins TRBV7-6 to TRBJ2-7; TRBD2 aligns across 8 bases. V shed 2 bases, J shed 2 bases, and the junction held 11 bases outside the gene matches. The CDR3 length is 17 residues. The germline V gene has CDR1 SGHVS and CDR2 FNYEAQ. CDR3 sequence: CASSLIAVAGGTYEQYF. CDR3 DNA: TGTGCCAGCAGCTTAATCGCGGTTGCGGGGGGCACCTACGAGCAGTACTTC.

This clone was seen only once. The chain has TRBV2 and TRBJ1-1; D is undetermined. This CDR3 contains 12 residues. V was pared by 3 bases and J by 5 bases, with 7 bases between. Germline V CDR1 and CDR2: SNHLY, FYNNEI. The CDR3 DNA reads TGTGCCAGCAGTGAGGGAGGGACTGAAGCTTTCTTT. It translates to CASSEGGTEAFF. Variable domain in full (rest from reference TRBV2 and TRBJ1-1): EPEVTQTPSHQVTQMGQEVILRCVPISNHLYFYWYRQILGQKVEFLVSFYNNEISEKSEIFDDQFSVERPDGSNFTLKIRSTKLEDSAMYFCASSEGGTEAFFGQGTRLTVV.

The chain carries TRBV11-2 and TRBJ2-7, with a weak D call TRBD1 (6 bases). CDR1 SGHAT and CDR2 FQNNGV come from the germline V gene. V gave up 5 bases and J gave up 2 bases, with 16 bases separating them. There are 15 residues in the CDR3. The CDR3 spells CASSQSHRVPYEQYF. CDR3 coding DNA: TGTGCCAGCAGCCAGTCCCACAGGGTGCCCTACGAGCAGTACTTC.

This chain connects TRBV27 to TRBJ2-7; D may be TRBD1 (6 bases). The germline V and J ends were trimmed by 6 bases and 0 bases, with 12 bases remaining between them. From germline, CDR1 is MNHEY and CDR2 SMNVEV (reference sequence). The CDR3 is 14 amino acids. The CDR3 DNA reads TGTGCCAGCAGAGGACAGCCGAGCTCCTACGAGCAGTACTTC. This gives the protein CASRGQPSSYEQYF.

The V gene is TRBV3-1 (or the pseudogene TRBV3-2), the J gene TRBJ2-2; unclear D gene. Germline V CDR1 and CDR2: LGHDT, YNNKEL (reference sequence). V was clipped by 0 bases and J by 4 bases, with 9 bases between them. The CDR3 has 15 amino acids. CDR3 sequence reads: CASSQDSRGTGELFF. In DNA form, the CDR3 reads TGTGCCAGCAGCCAAGACTCTCGAGGCACCGGGGAGCTGTTTTTT.

The chain employs TRBV18 and TRBJ2-2; 10 bases agree with TRBD2. The length of the CDR3 is 16 residues. The ends lost 3 bases at V and 1 base at J; junction bases unmatched: 2. Germline V gene data show CDR1 as KGHSH and CDR2 as LQKENI. The CDR3 bases are TGTGCCAGCTCACCGTTAGCGGGAGGGAACACCGGGGAGCTGTTTTTT. The encoded protein is CASSPLAGGNTGELFF.

This chain connects TRBV7-2 to TRBJ2-4; perhaps TRBD1 as D (6 bases). V was clipped by 5 bases and J by 6 bases, with 17 bases between them. The CDR3 is 15 residues long. Germline V gene data show CDR1 as SGHTA and CDR2 as FQGNSA. CDR3 amino acids: CASSVPSGTSNIQYF. In DNA, the CDR3 is TGTGCCAGCAGCGTCCCCTCAGGGACATCAAACATTCAGTACTTC.